The clone carrying this TCR beta chain appeared many times. Template switching created a universal primer site, and the cDNA included unique molecular identifiers. TCRdb itself ran the 5' RACE reads through MiXCR, one entry per CDR3 protein. The sample has around 220,000 distinct CDR3 sequences, about an eighth seen once. V was clipped by 7 bases and J by 5 bases, with 17 bases between them. This CDR3 comprises 13 residues. Looked up from germline, CDR1 is SQVTM and CDR2 is ANQGSEA. These data belong to a study of identical twins. The TCR comes from a woman aged 18-29 years in good health. The chain has TRBV29-1 and TRBJ1-1, with D possibly being TRBD1 (5 bases). Sample: memory (CD45RO+) T cells sorted from blood. CDR3 bases: TGCAGCGCCGCGGGGGTGAGCACAACTGAAGCTTTCTTT. This sequence encodes CSAAGVSTTEAFF.